This TCR beta chain was sequenced during a study of T cells after posttransplantation cyclophosphamide. Notes on the study in general: TRB overlap between skin or GI tissue T cells and blood was limited. Recipient CMV seropositivity and CMV reactivation strongly tracked TRB clonality. Later blood repertoires were often dominated by clones from the donor CD8+ memory compartment.

This clone was recorded a few times. The antigen is undetermined. Some clones are missing from TCRdb's copy, which holds only in-frame ones; the method was immunoSEQ multiplex PCR. Altogether around 44,000 clones were found in the sample, and no singletons occur. Germline CDR1 reads MGHRA; CDR2 reads YSYEKL. V dropped 2 bases and J dropped 5; count of bases not matched to a gene: 5. The CDR3 contains 16 residues. The chain combines TRBV4-1 with TRBJ2-2; 10 bases align to TRBD2. This receptor was obtained from a man aged 40-49 years in good health, CMV-negative, and a related stem cell transplant donor. The sequencing input was PBMCs. CDR3 sequence reads: CASSQLAGAGTGELFF. The CDR3 DNA reads TGCGCCAGCAGCCAACTAGCGGGGGCCGGGACCGGGGAGCTGTTTTTT.